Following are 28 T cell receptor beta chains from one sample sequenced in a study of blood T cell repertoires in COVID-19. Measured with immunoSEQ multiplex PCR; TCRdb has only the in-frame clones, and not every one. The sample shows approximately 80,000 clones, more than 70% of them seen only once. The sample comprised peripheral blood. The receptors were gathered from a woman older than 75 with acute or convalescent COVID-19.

CDR3 sequence (DNA): TGTGCCAGCAGCCAACTAGGGCGGGACTGGAAGTTCTTC. This encodes CASSQLGRDWKFF. V and J are TRBV3-1 (or the pseudogene TRBV3-2) and TRBJ2-1, with TRBD2 as a possible D gene (6 bases). Trimming took 2 bases from V and 14 from J, leaving 16 bases between them. Germline V gene lookup returns CDR1 LGHDT and CDR2 YNNKEL (reference sequence). This CDR3 has 13 residues.

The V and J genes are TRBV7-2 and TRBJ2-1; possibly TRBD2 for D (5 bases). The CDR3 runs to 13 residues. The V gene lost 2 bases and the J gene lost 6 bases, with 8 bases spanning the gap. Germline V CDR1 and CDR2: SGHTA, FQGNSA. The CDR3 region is CASSLRTLNEQFF. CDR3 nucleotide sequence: TGTGCCAGCAGCTTACGGACTCTCAATGAGCAGTTCTTC.

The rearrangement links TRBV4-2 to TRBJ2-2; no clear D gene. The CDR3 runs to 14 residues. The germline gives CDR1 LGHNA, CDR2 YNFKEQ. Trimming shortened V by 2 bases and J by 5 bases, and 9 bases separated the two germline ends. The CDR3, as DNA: TGTGCCAGCAGCCAACAAACAGTTACCGGGGAGCTGTTTTTT. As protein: CASSQQTVTGELFF.

The CDR3 is CASSLLGGDTQYF. CDR3 nucleotide sequence: TGTGCCAGCAGCTTACTAGGGGGAGATACGCAGTATTTT. The chain links TRBV7-2 to TRBJ2-3, with a weak D call TRBD1 (6 bases). V was pared by 2 bases and J by 5 bases, with 8 bases between. Per the germline V gene, CDR1 is SGHTA and CDR2 is FQGNSA. The CDR3 is made up of 13 amino acids.

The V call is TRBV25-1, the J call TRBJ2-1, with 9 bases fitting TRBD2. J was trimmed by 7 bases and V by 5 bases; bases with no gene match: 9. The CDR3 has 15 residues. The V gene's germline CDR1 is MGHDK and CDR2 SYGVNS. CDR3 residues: CASSPSGIPGNEQFF. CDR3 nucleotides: TGTGCCAGCAGTCCTAGCGGGATCCCGGGAAATGAGCAGTTCTTC.

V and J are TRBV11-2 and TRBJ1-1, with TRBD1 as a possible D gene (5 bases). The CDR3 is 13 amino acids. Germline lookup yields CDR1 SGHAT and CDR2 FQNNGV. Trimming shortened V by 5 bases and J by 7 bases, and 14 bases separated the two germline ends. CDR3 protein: CASSLTGASEAFF. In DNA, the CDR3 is TGTGCCAGCAGCCTAACAGGCGCCAGTGAAGCTTTCTTT.

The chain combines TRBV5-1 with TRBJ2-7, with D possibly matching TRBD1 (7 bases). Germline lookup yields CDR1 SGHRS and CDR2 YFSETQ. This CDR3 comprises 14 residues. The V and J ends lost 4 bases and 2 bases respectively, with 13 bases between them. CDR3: CASSPRDSTYEQYF. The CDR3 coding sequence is TGCGCCAGCAGCCCGCGGGACAGTACCTACGAGCAGTACTTC.

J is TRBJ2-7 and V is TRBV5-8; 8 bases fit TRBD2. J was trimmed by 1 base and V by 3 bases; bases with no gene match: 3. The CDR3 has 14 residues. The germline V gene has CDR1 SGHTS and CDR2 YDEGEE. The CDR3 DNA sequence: TGTGCCAGCAGCTCACTAGCGGCTTCCTACGAGCAGTACTTC. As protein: CASSSLAASYEQYF.

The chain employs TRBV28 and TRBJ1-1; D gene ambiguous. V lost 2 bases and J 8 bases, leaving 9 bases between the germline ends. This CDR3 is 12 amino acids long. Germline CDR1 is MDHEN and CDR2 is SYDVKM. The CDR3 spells CASSLRTGEAFF. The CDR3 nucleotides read TGTGCCAGCAGTTTACGGACGGGAGAAGCTTTCTTT.

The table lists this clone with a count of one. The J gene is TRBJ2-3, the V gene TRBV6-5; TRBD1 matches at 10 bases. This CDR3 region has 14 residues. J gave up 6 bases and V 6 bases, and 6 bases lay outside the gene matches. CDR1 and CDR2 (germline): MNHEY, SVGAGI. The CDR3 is CASRTGGVGDTQYF. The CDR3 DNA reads TGTGCCAGCAGGACAGGGGGCGTTGGGGATACGCAGTATTTT.

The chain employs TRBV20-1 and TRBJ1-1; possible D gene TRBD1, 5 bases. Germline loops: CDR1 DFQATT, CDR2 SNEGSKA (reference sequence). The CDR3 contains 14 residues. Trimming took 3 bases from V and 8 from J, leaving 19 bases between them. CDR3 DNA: TGCAGTGCTAGTAGGGGTGGTGGTCCTTTCGAAGCTTTCTTT. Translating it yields CSASRGGGPFEAFF.

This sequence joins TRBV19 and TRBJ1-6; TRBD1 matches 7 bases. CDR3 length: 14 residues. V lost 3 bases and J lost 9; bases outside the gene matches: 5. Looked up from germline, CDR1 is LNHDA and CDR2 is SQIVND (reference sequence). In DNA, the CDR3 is TGTGCCAGTAGTATGGACAGGTCGGGTTCACCCCTCCACTTT. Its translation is CASSMDRSGSPLHF.

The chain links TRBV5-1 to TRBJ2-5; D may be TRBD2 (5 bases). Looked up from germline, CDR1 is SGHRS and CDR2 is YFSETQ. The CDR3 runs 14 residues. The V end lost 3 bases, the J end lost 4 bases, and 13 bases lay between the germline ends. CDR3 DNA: TGCGCCAGCAGCTCGGGCCTAGCTCGAGAGACCCAGTACTTC. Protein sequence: CASSSGLARETQYF.

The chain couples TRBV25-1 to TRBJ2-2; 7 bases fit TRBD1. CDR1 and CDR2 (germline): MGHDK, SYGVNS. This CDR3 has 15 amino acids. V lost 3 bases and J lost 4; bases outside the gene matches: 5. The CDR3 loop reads CASSEDRMTTGELFF. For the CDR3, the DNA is TGTGCCAGCAGTGAGGACAGGATGACCACCGGGGAGCTGTTTTTT.

CDR3 region: CASSYIAGAYNEQFF. The CDR3 DNA is TGTGCCAGCAGTTACATAGCGGGAGCGTACAATGAGCAGTTCTTC. J is TRBJ2-1 and V is TRBV6-2 or TRBV6-3; TRBD2 agrees at 9 bases. After removal of 2 bases from V and 4 bases from J, the junction contained 3 bases not matched to a gene. The germline V gene has CDR1 MNHEY and CDR2 SVGEGT. The CDR3 totals 15 residues.

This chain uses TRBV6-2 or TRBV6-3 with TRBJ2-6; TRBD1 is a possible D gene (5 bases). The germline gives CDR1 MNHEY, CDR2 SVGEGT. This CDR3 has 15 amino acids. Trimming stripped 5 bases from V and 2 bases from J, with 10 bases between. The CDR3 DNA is TGTGCCAGCAGTCCCCGACAGACTGGGGCCAACGTCCTGACTTTC. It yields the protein CASSPRQTGANVLTF.

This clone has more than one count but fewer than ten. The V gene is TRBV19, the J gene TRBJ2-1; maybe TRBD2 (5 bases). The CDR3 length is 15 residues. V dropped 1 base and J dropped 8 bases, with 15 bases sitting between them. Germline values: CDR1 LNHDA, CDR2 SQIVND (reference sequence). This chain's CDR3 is CASSIVLGSPHEQFF. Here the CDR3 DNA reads TGTGCCAGTAGTATAGTACTAGGATCCCCCCATGAGCAGTTCTTC.

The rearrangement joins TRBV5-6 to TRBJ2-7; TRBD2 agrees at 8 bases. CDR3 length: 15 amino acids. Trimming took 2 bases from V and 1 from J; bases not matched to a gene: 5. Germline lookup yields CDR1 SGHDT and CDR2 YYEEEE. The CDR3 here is CASSFFSGESYEQYF. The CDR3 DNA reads TGTGCCAGCAGCTTCTTTAGCGGGGAATCCTACGAGCAGTACTTC.

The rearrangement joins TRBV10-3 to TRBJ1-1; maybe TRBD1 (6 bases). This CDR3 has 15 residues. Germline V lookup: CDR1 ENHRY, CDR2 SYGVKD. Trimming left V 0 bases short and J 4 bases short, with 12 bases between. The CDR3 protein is CAISESQGLITEAFF. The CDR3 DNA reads TGTGCCATCAGTGAGTCGCAGGGGCTTATCACTGAAGCTTTCTTT.

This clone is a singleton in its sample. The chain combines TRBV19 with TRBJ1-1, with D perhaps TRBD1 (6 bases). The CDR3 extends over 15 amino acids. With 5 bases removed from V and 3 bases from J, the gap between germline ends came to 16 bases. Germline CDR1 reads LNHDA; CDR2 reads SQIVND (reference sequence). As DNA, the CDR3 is TGTGCCAGTAGTGCCTCATACAGGGTTTACACTGAAGCTTTCTTT. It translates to CASSASYRVYTEAFF.

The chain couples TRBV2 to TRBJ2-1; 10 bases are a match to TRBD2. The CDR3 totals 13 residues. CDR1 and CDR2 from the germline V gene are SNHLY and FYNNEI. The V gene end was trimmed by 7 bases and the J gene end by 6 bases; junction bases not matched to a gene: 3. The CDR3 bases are TGTGCCAGCAAAACTAGCGGGGTCAATGAGCAGTTCTTC. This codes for CASKTSGVNEQFF. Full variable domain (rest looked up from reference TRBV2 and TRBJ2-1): EPEVTQTPSHQVTQMGQEVILRCVPISNHLYFYWYRQILGQKVEFLVSFYNNEISEKSEIFDDQFSVERPDGSNFTLKIRSTKLEDSAMYFCASKTSGVNEQFFGPGTRLTVL.

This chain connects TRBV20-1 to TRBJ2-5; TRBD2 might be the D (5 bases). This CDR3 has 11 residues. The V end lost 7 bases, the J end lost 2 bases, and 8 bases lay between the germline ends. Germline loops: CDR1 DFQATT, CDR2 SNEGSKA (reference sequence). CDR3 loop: CSVTGQETQYF. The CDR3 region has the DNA TGCAGTGTAACGGGACAAGAGACCCAGTACTTC.

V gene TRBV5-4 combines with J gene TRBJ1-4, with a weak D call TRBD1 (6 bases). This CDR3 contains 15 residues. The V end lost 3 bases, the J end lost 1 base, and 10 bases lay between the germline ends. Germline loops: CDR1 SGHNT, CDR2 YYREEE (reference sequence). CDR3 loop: CASSSQQGTNEKLFF. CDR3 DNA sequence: TGTGCCAGCAGCTCTCAACAGGGAACTAATGAAAAACTGTTTTTT.

This CDR3 is CASSLGQGGGYSNQPQHF. The CDR3 region has the DNA TGTGCCAGCAGCTTGGGACAGGGGGGAGGTTATAGCAATCAGCCCCAGCATTTT. The rearrangement joins TRBV7-2 to TRBJ1-5, with TRBD1 identical over 11 bases. Trimming took 3 bases from V and 0 from J; bases not matched to a gene: 7. Germline V gene data show CDR1 as SGHTA and CDR2 as FQGNSA. The CDR3 sequence is 18 residues long.

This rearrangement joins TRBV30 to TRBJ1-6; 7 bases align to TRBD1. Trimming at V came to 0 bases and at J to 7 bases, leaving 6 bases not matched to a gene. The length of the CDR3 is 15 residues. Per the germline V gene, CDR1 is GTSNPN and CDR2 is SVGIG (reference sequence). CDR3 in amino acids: CAWSVTDRRNSPLHF. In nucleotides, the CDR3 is TGTGCCTGGAGTGTTACGGACAGGAGAAATTCACCCCTCCACTTT.

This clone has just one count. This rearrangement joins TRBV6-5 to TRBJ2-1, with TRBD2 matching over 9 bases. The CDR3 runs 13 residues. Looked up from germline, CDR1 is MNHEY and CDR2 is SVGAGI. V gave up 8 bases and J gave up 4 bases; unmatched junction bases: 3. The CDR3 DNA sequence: TGTGCCAGCTCAACTAGCGGGTACAATGAGCAGTTCTTC. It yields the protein CASSTSGYNEQFF.

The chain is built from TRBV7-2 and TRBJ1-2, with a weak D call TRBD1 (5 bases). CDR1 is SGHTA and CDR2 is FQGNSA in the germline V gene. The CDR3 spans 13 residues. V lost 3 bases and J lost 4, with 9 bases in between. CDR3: CASSFSGAYGYTF. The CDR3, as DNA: TGTGCCAGCAGCTTTAGCGGGGCCTATGGCTACACCTTC. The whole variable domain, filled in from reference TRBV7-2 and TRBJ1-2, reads GAGVSQSPSNKVTEKGKDVELRCDPISGHTALYWYRQSLGQGLEFLIYFQGNSAPDKSGLPSDRFSAERTGGSVSTLTIQRTQQEDSAVYLCASSFSGAYGYTFGSGTRLTVV.

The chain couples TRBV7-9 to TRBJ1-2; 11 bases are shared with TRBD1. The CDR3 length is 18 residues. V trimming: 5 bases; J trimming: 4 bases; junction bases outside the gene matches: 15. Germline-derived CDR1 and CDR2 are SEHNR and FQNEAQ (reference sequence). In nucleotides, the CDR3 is TGTGCCAGCAGCCCAGGGACAGGGGGGACGACAGCCCTCTATGGCTACACCTTC. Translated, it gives CASSPGTGGTTALYGYTF.